Presented here are 5 T cell receptor beta chains from one specimen sequenced in a study of OX40 agonist ivuxolimab in advanced cancers. The library was produced with the immunoSEQ multiplex PCR assay. TCRdb obtained this table from immuneACCESS and retained in-frame rearrangements with V and J assigned. These tables miss some clones; where compared with another copy, unresolved V genes account for less than half of the shortfall, and the remainder is unexplained. The sample table holds under 80,000 clones, of which about 91% were seen once. Clones ranked in the top ten supply around 2.3% of the sample. The specimen was CD4+ or CD8+ T cells sorted from blood, collected in a trial of the OX40 agonist ivuxolimab. These TCRs come from an adult with an advanced solid tumor such as melanoma, head and neck, liver or kidney cancer.

The chain couples TRBV7-9 to TRBJ1-5; 9 positions agree with TRBD1. Unmatched junction bases numbered 5, after V lost 5 bases and J lost 0 bases. Germline V lookup: CDR1 SEHNR, CDR2 FQNEAQ (reference sequence). This CDR3 has 16 amino acids. The CDR3 nucleotides read TGTGCCAGCAGCCTAGGGACAGGGAGTAGCAATCAGCCCCAGCATTTT. Translation: CASSLGTGSSNQPQHF.

This sequence joins TRBV28 and TRBJ2-2, with TRBD1 identical over 11 bases. V dropped 7 bases and J dropped 1; count of bases not matched to a gene: 2. This CDR3 spans 15 amino acids. Germline CDR1 is MDHEN and CDR2 is SYDVKM. The DNA for the CDR3 is TGTGCCAGCAAGGGACAGGGGGGGAACACCGGGGAGCTGTTTTTT. Protein sequence: CASKGQGGNTGELFF.

The chain combines TRBV6-1 with TRBJ1-2, with D maybe TRBD1 (5 bases). There are 14 residues in the CDR3. V was shortened by 3 bases and J by 1 base, with 9 bases between the two germline ends. Germline V gene data show CDR1 as MNHNS and CDR2 as SASEGT. The CDR3 loop is CASSDEGINYGYTF. In DNA form, the CDR3 reads TGTGCCAGCAGTGATGAGGGGATTAACTATGGCTACACCTTC.

V gene TRBV2 combines with J gene TRBJ1-1; maybe TRBD1 (6 bases). The germline gives CDR1 SNHLY, CDR2 FYNNEI. V was pared by 0 bases and J by 1 base, with 6 bases between. The CDR3 sequence is 14 residues long. CDR3 DNA: TGTGCCAGCAGTGAAGCCAGGGGGAACACTGAAGCTTTCTTT. Protein sequence: CASSEARGNTEAFF.

The chain has TRBV7-9 and TRBJ2-1; 7 bases are a match to TRBD2. Germline assignment: CDR1 SEHNR and CDR2 FQNEAQ (reference sequence). The V gene end was trimmed by 5 bases and the J gene end by 9 bases; junction bases not matched to a gene: 10. There are 14 residues in the CDR3. For the CDR3, the DNA is TGTGCCAGCAGCCTCAGGACTAGTGCTGGTGAGCAGTTCTTC. It translates to CASSLRTSAGEQFF.